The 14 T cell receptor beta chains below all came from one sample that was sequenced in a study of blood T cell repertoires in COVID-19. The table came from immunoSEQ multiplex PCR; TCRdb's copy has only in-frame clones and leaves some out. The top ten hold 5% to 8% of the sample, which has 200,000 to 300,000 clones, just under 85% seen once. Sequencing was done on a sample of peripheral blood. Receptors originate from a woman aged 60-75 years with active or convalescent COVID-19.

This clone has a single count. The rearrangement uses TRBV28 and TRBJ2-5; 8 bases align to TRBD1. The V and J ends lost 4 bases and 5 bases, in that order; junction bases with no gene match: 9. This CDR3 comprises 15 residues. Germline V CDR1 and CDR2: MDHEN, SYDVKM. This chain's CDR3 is CASSSDRTGRETQYF. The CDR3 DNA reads TGTGCCAGCAGTTCCGATCGGACAGGGAGGGAGACCCAGTACTTC.

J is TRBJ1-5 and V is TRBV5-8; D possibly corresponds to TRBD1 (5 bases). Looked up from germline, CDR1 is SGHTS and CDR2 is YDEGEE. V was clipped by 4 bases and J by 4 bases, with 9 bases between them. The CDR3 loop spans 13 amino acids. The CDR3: CASSPRTNQPQHF. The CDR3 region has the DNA TGTGCCAGCAGCCCCCGGACAAATCAGCCCCAGCATTTT.

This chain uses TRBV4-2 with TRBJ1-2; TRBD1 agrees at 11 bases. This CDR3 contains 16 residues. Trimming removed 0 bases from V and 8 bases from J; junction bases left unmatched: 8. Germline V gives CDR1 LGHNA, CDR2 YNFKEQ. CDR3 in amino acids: CASSQDPDRGRSGYTF. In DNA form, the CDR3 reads TGTGCCAGCAGCCAAGATCCGGACAGGGGGCGTAGCGGCTACACCTTC.

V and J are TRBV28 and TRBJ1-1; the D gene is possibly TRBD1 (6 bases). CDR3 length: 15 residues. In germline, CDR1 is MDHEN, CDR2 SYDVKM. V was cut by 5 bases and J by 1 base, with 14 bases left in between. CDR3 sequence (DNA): TGTGCCAGCAGTGGGGGGGCGCAGCCGAACACTGAAGCTTTCTTT. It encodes CASSGGAQPNTEAFF. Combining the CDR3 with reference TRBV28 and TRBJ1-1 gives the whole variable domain DVKVTQSSRYLVKRTGEKVFLECVQDMDHENMFWYRQDPGLGLRLIYFSYDVKMKEKGDIPEGYSVSREKKERFSLILESASTNQTSMYLCASSGGAQPNTEAFFGQGTRLTVV.

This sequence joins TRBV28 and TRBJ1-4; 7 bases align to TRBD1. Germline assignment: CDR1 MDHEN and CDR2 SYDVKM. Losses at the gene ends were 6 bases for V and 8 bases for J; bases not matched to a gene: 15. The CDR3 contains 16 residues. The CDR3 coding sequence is TGTGCCAGCAGCTCCCAAAAGGGGACAGAGGGAGAAAAACTGTTTTTT. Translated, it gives CASSSQKGTEGEKLFF.

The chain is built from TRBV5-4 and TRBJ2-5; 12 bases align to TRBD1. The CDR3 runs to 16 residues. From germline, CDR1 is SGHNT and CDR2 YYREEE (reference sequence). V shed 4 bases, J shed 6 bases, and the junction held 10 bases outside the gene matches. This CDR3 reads CASSQTGQGALQTQYF. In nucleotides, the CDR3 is TGTGCCAGCAGCCAGACGGGACAGGGGGCTTTGCAGACCCAGTACTTC.

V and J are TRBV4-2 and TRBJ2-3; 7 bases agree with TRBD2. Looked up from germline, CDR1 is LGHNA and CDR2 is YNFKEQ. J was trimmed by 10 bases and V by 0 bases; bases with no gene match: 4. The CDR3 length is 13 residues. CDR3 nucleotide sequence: TGTGCCAGCAGCCAAGAGGGAGGGCGGCCGCAGTATTTT. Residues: CASSQEGGRPQYF.

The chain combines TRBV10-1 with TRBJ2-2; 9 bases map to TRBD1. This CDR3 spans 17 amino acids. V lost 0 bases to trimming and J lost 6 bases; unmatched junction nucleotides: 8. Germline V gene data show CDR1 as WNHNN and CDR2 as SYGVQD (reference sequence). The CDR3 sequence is CASSESRDRAVAGELFF. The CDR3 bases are TGCGCCAGCAGTGAGTCGAGGGACAGGGCTGTAGCCGGGGAGCTGTTTTTT.

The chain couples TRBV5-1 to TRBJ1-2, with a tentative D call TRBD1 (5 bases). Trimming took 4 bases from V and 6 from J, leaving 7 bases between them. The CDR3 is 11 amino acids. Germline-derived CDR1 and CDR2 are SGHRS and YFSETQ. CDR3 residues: CASSAGDGYTF. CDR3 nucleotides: TGCGCCAGCAGCGCGGGGGATGGCTACACCTTC.

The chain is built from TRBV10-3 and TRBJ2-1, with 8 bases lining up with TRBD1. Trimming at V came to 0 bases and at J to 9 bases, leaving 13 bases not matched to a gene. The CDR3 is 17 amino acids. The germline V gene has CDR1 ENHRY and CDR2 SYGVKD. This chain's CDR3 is CAISESILGQGNSEQFF. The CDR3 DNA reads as TGTGCCATCAGTGAGTCGATCTTAGGACAGGGTAATTCTGAGCAGTTCTTC.

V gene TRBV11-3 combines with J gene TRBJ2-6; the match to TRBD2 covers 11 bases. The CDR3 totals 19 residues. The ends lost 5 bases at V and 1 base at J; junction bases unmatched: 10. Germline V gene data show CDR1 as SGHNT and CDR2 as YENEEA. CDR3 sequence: CASSAATSGSLSGANVLTF. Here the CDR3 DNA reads TGTGCCAGCAGCGCAGCAACTAGCGGGAGTTTATCTGGGGCCAACGTCCTGACTTTC. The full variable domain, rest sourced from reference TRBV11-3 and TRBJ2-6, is EAGVVQSPRYKIIEKKQPVAFWCNPISGHNTLYWYLQNLGQGPELLIRYENEEAVDDSQLPKDRFSAERLKGVDSTLKIQPAELGDSAVYLCASSAATSGSLSGANVLTFGAGSRLTVL.

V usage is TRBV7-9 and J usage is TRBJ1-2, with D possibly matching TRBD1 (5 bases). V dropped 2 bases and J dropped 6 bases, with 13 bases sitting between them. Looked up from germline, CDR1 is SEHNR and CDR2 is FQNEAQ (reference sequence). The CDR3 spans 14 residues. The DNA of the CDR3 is TGTGCCAGCAGCTTATACAGGCTTGGTGATGGCTACACCTTC. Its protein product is CASSLYRLGDGYTF.

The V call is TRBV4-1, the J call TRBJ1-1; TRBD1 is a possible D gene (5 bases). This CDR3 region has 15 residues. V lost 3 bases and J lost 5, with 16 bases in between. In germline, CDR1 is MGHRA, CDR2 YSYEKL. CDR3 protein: CASSQAFRGRTEAFF. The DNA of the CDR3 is TGCGCCAGCAGCCAGGCGTTTAGGGGTCGAACTGAAGCTTTCTTT.

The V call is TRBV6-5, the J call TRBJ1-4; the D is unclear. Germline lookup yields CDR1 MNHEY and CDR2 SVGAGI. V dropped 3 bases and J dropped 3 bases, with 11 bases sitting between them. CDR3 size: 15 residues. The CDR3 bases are TGTGCCAGCAGTTATTTGGGGAGCCCTAATGAAAAACTGTTTTTT. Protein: CASSYLGSPNEKLFF.